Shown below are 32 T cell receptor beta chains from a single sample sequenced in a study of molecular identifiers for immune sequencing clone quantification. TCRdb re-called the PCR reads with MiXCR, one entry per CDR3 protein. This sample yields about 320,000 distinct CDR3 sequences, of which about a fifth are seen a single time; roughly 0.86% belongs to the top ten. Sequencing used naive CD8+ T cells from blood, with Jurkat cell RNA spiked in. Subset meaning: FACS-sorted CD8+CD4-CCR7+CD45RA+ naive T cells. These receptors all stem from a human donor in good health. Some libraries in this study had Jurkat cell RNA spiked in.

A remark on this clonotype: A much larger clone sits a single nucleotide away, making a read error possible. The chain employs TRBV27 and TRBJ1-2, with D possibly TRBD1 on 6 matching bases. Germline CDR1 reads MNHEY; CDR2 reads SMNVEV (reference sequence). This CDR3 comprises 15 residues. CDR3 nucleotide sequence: TGTGCCAGCAGTCCCTACAGGGAGGGAGGCTATGGCTACGCCTTC. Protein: CASSPYREGGYGYAF.

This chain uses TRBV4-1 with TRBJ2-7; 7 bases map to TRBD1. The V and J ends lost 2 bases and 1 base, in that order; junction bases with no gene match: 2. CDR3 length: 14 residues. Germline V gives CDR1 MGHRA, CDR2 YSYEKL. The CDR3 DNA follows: TGCGCCAGCAGCCAACCACAGGGGTCCTACGAGCAGTACTTC. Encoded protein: CASSQPQGSYEQYF.

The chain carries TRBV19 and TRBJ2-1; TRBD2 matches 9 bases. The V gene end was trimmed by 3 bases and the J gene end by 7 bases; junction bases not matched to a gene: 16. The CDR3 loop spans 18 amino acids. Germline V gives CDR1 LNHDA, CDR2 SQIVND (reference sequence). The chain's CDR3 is CASSIGLAGNGPANEQFF. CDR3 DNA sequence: TGTGCCAGTAGTATTGGGCTAGCGGGAAATGGACCGGCAAATGAGCAGTTCTTC.

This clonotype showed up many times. The CDR3 nucleotides read TGTGCCAGCAGCCCCAGGGGGGGGCTCACAGATACGCAGTATTTT. This translates into CASSPRGGLTDTQYF. V usage is TRBV5-4 and J usage is TRBJ2-3; either TRBD1 or TRBD2 may fit D (7 bases each). V was pared by 4 bases and J by 2 bases, with 14 bases between. In germline, CDR1 is SGHNT, CDR2 YYREEE (reference sequence). CDR3 length: 15 amino acids. Together with reference TRBV5-4 and TRBJ2-3, the CDR3 gives the full variable domain: ETGVTQSPTHLIKTRGQQVTLRCSSQSGHNTVSWYQQALGQGPQFIFQYYREEENGRGNFPPRFSGLQFPNYSSELNVNALELDDSALYLCASSPRGGLTDTQYFGPGTRLTVL.

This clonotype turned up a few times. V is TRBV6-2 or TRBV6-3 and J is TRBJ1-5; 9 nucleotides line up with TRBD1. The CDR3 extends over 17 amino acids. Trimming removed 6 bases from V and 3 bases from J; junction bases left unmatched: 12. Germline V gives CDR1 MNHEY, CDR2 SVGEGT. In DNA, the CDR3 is TGTGCCAGCAGACGAGAAAAACAGGGGGCGGACAATCAGCCCCAGCATTTT. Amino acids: CASRREKQGADNQPQHF.

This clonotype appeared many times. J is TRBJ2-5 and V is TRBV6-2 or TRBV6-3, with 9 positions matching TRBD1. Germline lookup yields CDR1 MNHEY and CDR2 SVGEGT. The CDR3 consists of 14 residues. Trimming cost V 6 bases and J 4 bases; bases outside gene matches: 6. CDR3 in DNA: TGTGCCAGCAGAAGCGACAGGGGGGTAGAGACCCAGTACTTC. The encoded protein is CASRSDRGVETQYF.

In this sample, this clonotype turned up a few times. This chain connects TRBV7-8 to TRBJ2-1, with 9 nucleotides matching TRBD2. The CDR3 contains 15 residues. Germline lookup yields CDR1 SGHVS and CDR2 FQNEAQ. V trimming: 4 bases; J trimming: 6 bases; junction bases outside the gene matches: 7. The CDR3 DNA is TGTGCCAGCAGCTGGAGCGGGGGGACGGTCAATGAGCAGTTCTTC. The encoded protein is CASSWSGGTVNEQFF.

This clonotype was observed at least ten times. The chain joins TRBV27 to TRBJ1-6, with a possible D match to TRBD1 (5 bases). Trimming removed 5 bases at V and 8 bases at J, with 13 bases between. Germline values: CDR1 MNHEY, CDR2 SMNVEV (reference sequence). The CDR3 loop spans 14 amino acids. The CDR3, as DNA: TGTGCCAGCAGTATGACAGATAGGTATTCACCCCTCCACTTT. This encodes CASSMTDRYSPLHF.

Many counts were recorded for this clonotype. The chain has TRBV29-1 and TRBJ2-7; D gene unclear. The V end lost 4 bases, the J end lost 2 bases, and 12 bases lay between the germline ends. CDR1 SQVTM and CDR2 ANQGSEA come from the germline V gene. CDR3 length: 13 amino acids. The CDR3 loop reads CSVVLSLTYEQYF. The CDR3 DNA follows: TGCAGCGTTGTTTTATCGCTGACCTACGAGCAGTACTTC.

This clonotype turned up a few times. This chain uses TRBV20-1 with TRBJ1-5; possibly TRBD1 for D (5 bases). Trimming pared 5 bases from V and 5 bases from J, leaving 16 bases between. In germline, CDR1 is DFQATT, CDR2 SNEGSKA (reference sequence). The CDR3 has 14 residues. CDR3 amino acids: CSAPTQGRYQPQHF. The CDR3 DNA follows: TGCAGTGCTCCGACCCAGGGAAGGTATCAGCCCCAGCATTTT.

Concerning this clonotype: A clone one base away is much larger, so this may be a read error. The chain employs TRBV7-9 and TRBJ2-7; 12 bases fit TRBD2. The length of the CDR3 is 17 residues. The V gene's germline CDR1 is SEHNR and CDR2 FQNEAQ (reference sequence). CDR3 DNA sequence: TGTGCCGGCAGCCCAGGGACTAGCGGGTCGTCCCCCTACGAGCAGTACTTC. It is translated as CAGSPGTSGSSPYEQYF.

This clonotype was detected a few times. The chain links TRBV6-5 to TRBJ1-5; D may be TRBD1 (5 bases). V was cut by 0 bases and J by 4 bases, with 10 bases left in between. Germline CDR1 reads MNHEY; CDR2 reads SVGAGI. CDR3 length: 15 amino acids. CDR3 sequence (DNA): TGTGCCAGCAGTTACTCGTTGGGGGGAAATCAGCCCCAGCATTTT. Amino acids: CASSYSLGGNQPQHF.

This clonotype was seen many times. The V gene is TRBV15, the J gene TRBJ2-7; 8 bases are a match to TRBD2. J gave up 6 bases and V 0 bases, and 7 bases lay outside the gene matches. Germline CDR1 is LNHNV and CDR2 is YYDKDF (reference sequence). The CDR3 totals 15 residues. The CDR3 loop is CATSRDLGLVGEQYF. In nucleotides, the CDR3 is TGTGCCACCAGCAGAGATCTGGGACTAGTAGGCGAGCAGTACTTC.

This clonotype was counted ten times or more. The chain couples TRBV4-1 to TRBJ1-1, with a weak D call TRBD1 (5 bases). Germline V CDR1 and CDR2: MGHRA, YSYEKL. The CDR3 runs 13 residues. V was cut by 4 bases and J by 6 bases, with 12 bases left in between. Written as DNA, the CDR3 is TGCGCCAGCAGCCCCGTAATGACAGCTGAAGCTTTCTTT. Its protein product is CASSPVMTAEAFF.

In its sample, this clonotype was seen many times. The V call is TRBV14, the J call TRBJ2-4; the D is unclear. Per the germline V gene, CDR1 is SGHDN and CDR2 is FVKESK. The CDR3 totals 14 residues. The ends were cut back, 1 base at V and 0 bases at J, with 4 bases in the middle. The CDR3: CASSQGLAKNIQYF. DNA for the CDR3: TGTGCCAGCAGCCAAGGGCTAGCCAAAAACATTCAGTACTTC.

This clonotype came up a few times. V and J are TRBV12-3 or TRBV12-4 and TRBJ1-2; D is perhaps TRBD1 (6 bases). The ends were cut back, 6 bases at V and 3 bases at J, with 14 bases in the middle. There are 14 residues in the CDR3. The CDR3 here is CASSGIRQDYGYTF. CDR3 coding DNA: TGTGCCAGCAGCGGAATCCGACAGGACTATGGCTACACCTTC.

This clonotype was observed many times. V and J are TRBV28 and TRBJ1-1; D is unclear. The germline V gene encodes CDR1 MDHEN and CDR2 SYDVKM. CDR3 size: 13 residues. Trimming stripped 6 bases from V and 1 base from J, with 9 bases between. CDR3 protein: CASRERGNTEAFF. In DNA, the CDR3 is TGTGCCAGCAGGGAAAGAGGGAACACTGAAGCTTTCTTT.

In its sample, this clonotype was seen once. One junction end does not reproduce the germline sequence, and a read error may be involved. The CDR3 nucleotides read TGCGCCAGCAGCCTTAGACAGGGACCATACAATGAGCAGTCCTTC. This translates into CASSLRQGPYNEQSF. The chain recombines TRBV4-3 with TRBJ2-1, with 7 bases aligning to TRBD1. The germline gives CDR1 LGHNA, CDR2 YSLEER. This CDR3 region has 15 residues.

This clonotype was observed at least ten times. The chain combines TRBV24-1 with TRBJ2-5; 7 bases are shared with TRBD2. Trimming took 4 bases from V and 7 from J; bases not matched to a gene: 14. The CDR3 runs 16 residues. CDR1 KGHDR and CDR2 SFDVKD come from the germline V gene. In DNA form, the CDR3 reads TGTGCCACCAGTGAGCCTACTAGCGCCGGCGTAGGGACCCAGTACTTC. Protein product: CATSEPTSAGVGTQYF.

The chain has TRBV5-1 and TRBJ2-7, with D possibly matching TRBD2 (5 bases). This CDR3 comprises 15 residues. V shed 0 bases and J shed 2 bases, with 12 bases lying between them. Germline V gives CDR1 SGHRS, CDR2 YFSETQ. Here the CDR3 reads CASSLAFEGTYEQYF. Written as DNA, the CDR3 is TGCGCCAGCAGCTTGGCCTTTGAGGGAACCTACGAGCAGTACTTC.

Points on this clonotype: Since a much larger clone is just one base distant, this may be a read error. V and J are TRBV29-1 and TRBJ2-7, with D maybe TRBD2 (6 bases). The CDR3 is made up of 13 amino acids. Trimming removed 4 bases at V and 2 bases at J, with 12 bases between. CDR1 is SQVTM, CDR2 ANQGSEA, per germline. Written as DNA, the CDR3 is TGCAGCGTTGTCCCGGGGACTGCCTACGAGCAGTACTTC. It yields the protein CSVVPGTAYEQYF.

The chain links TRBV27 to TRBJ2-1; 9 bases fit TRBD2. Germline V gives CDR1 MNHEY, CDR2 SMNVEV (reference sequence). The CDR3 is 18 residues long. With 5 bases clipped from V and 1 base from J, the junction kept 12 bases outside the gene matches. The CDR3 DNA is TGTGCCAGCAGTCCTCTAACAAGCGGGGGGCGGTCCTACAATGAGCAGTTCTTC. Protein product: CASSPLTSGGRSYNEQFF.

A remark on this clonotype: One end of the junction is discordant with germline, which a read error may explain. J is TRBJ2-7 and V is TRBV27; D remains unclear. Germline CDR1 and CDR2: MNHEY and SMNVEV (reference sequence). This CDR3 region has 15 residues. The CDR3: CTSSLTNSFAYEQYF. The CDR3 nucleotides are TGTACCAGCAGTTTAACGAACTCCTTCGCCTACGAGCAGTACTTC.

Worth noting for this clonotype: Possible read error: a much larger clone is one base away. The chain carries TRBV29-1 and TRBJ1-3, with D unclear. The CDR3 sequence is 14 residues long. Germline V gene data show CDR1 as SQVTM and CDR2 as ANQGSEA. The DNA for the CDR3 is TGCAGCGTATTAGGCTTGGGCTCTGGAAACACCGTATATTTT. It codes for CSVLGLGSGNTVYF.

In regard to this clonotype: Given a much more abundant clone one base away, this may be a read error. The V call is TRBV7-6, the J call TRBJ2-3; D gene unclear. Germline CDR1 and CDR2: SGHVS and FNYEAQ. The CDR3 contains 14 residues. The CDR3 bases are TGTGCCAGCAGCTTAGGTGGAATCACAGATACGCGGTATTTT. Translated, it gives CASSLGGITDTRYF.

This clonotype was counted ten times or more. CDR3 amino acids: CSVPGTLQETQYF. In nucleotides, the CDR3 is TGCAGCGTCCCCGGGACTTTACAAGAGACCCAGTACTTC. The rearrangement uses TRBV29-1 and TRBJ2-5, with D possibly TRBD2 on 6 matching bases. CDR3 length equals 13 residues. CDR1 and CDR2 (germline): SQVTM, ANQGSEA. The V end lost 6 bases, the J end lost 2 bases, and 13 bases lay between the germline ends. The full variable domain, completed using reference TRBV29-1 and TRBJ2-5, is SAVISQKPSRDICQRGTSLTIQCQVDSQVTMMFWYRQQPGQSLTLIATANQGSEATYESGFVIDKFPISRPNLTFSTLTVSNMSPEDSSIYLCSVPGTLQETQYFGPGTRLLVL.

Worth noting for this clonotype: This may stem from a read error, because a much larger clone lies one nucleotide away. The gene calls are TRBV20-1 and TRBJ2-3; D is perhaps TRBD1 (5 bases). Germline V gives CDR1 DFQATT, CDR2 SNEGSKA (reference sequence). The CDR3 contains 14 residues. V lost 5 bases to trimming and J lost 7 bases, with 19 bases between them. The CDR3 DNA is TGCAGTGCTCCGGACAAGCTAGTTTGGCATACGCAGTATTTT. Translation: CSAPDKLVWHTQYF.

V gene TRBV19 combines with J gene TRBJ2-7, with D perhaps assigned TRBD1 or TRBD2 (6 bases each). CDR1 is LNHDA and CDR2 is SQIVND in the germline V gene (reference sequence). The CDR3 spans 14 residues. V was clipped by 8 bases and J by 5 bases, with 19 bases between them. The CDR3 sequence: CASSWGAGVDEQYF. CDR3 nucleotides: TGTGCCAGTTCCTGGGGGGCAGGGGTTGACGAGCAGTACTTC.

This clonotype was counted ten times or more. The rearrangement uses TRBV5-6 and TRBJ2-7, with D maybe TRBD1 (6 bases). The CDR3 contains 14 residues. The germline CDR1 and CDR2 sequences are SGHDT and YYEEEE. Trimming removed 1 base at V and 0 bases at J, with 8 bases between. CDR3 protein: CASSLQGHSYEQYF. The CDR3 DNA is TGTGCCAGCAGCTTGCAGGGGCACTCCTACGAGCAGTACTTC.

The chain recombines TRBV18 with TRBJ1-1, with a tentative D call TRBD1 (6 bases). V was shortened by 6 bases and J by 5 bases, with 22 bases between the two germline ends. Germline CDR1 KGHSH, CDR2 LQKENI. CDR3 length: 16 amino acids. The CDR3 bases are TGTGCCAGCTCTCCCGGGGGGGGGCTGGATAGAACTGAAGCTTTCTTT. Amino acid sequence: CASSPGGGLDRTEAFF.

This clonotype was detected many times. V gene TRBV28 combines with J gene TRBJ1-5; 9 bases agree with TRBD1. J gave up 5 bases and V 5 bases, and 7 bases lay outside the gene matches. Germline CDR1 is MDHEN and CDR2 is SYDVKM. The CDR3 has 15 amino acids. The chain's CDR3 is CASSNRGLGDQPQHF. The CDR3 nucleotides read TGTGCCAGCAGTAACAGGGGGCTTGGTGATCAGCCCCAGCATTTT.

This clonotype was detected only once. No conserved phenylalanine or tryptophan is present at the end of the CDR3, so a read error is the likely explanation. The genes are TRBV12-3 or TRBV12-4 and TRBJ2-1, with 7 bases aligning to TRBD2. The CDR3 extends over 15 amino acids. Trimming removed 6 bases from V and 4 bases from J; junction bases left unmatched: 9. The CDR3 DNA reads TGTGCCAGCAGCCCCTATTTGCGGGGGTACAATGAGCAGTTCTCC. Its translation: CASSPYLRGYNEQFS.